This T cell receptor (beta chain) appears in the sequencing data of a study of blood T cell repertoires in COVID-19. Whole-study context: Donors in the United States, Italy and Spain gave samples during acute or convalescent COVID-19. The analysed material was cDNA or gDNA that came from T cells, B-cell-depleted T cells, or PBMCs.

Unmatched junction bases numbered 10, after V lost 2 bases and J lost 9 bases. The CDR3 sequence is 15 residues long. Germline V lookup: CDR1 SGDLS, CDR2 YYNGEE. Authors' analysis steps: Reference gene primer amplification gave nucleated cell count estimates. Generated by immunoSEQ multiplex PCR, the TCRdb table keeps only in-frame clones and is missing some. The DNA gave D and trimming, while V, J and clone size come from that table. The top ten clones hold over 8.5% of a sample with 70,000 to 80,000 clones, almost 85% of them seen once. Sample: peripheral blood. The source is a man aged 45-60 years with acute or convalescent COVID-19. The J gene is TRBJ2-1, the V gene TRBV9; 8 positions match TRBD1. The CDR3 nucleotides read TGTGCCAGCAGCGTGACAGGGGATGGGAATAGTGAGCAGTTCTTC. This sequence encodes CASSVTGDGNSEQFF.